This entry describes one T cell receptor beta chain. As yet, its antigen is unknown. This record comes from a study of T cells expressing NK-cell markers. Study-level information: With respect to HCMV, seven of the eight sequenced donors were seropositive, and one was seronegative.

Broader study findings: Of CD8+ T cells, roughly 1.0-8% belonged to dominant NKG2C+ clonotypes in roughly six donors.

TCRdb reprocessed the 5' RACE reads; each CDR3 protein has one entry and no DNA is given. The table lists 150,000 or so distinct CDR3 sequences. Material: blood T cells: a sorted CD56 or NKG2C T cell subset, CD4+ or CD8+ T cells, or bulk PBMC T cells (not recorded which). This sequence was found in a woman aged 18 to 75 in good health.

The CDR3 protein is CASSFRLAPSQETQYF. V is TRBV5-1 and J is TRBJ2-5; there is no DNA to check the TCRdb D call of TRBD2. The CDR3 loop spans 16 amino acids. Germline V gene sequence: CDR1 SGHRS, CDR2 YFSETQ.